This TCR beta chain is from a study of human T cells and chemical hapten exposure. The wider study: Weekly diphenylcyclopropenone doses were given to patients' scalps across the approximately 26-week study. Patch testing was performed with 0.01% DPC on the upper back, with reading at 6 days. Study-level findings and limits: Alopecia affected the donors, so their immune response may differ from healthy people's. Following DPC sensitization, TCRs present above 1 in 1000 frequency showed no change.

Germline V gene sequence: CDR1 LGHDT, CDR2 YNNKEL (reference sequence). CDR3 length: 11 amino acids. V lost 0 bases to trimming and J lost 8 bases, with 4 bases between them. Worth noting for this clonotype: Antigen specificity is unknown.

TCRdb re-called the RACE reads through MiXCR, storing one row per CDR3 protein. The profile shows some 98,000 distinct CDR3 sequences, 11% of them singletons. Described time point: pre-sensitization, week 0. The treatment was: therapeutic diphenylcyclopropenone sensitization with weekly scalp DPC. This chain connects TRBV3-1 to TRBJ1-2; D unclear. This specimen consisted of whole blood, obtained in connection with sensitization to the hapten diphenylcyclopropenone (DPC). This clonotype was obtained from a woman in her sixties with alopecia areata. Some clones in this sample may be carry-over from other donors' samples. CDR3 sequence: CASSQERGYTF. CDR3 nucleotide sequence: TGTGCCAGCAGCCAAGAGAGAGGCTACACCTTC.